This record covers a single TCR beta chain. Trimming shortened V by 4 bases and J by 7 bases, and 19 bases separated the two germline ends. The length of the CDR3 is 15 residues. The germline V gene has CDR1 MDHEN and CDR2 SYDVKM. This entry belongs to a study of control samples from healthy donors and cancer patients. Measured with immunoSEQ multiplex PCR; TCRdb has only the in-frame clones, and not every one. The data contain some 70,000 clones, approximately 88% of them singletons. The sequencing sample was made of PBMCs. The clonotype was recovered from a woman aged 45-59 years with lung cancer. This chain connects TRBV28 to TRBJ1-1; D may be TRBD1 (5 bases). The CDR3 DNA reads TGTGCCAGCAGTTACGGGGGGAAGATTGCCCTTGAAGCTTTCTTT. Translation gives CASSYGGKIALEAFF.